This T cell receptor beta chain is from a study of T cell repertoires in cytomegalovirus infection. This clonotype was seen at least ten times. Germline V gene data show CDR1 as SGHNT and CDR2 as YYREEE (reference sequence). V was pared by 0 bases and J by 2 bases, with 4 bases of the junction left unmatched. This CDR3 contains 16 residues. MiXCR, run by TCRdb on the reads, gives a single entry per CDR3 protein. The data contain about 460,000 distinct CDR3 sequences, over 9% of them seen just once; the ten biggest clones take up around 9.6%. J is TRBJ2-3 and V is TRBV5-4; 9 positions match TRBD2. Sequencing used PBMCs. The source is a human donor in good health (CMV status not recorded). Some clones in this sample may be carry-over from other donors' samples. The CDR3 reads CASSLGAGGVTDTQYF. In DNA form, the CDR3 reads TGTGCCAGCAGCTTGGGAGCGGGGGGCGTCACAGATACGCAGTATTTT.